This T cell receptor (beta chain) was observed in a study of STAT5B mutations in CD4+ large granular lymphocyte leukemia. Data came from immunoSEQ multiplex PCR; TCRdb stores just in-frame clones and leaves some out. Of tens of thousands of clones listed, less than 80% are singletons. To note about this clone: The antigen remains unidentified.

The study, taken as a whole, reports: Compared with healthy controls (2/35), patient top clones favored TRBV06 (8/27).

The CDR3 runs 16 residues. Unmatched junction bases numbered 3, after V lost 0 bases and J lost 1 base. Germline-derived CDR1 and CDR2 are SGHRS and YFSETQ. The gene calls are TRBV5-1 and TRBJ2-3; 9 bases align to TRBD2. The sequenced material came from CD4+ T cells from blood buffy coats. This sequence was found in a human donor in good health. The CDR3 reads CASSLVRTSGTDTQYF. The CDR3 coding sequence is TGCGCCAGCAGCTTGGTGAGGACTAGCGGCACAGATACGCAGTATTTT.